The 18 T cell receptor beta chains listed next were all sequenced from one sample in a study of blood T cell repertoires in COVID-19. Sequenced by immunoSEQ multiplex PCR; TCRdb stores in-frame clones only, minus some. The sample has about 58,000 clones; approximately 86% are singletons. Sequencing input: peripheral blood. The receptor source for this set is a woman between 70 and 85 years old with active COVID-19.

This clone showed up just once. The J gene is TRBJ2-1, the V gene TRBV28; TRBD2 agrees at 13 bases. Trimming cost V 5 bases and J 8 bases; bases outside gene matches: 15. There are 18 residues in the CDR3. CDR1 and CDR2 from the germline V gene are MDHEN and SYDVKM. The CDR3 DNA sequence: TGTGCCAGCAGTCCTCATATACTAGCGGGAGGGCCGGTCTATGAGCAGTTCTTC. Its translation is CASSPHILAGGPVYEQFF.

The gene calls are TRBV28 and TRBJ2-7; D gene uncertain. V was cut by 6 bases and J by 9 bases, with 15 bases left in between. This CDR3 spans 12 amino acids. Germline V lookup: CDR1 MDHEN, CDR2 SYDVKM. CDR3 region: CASRLSYGGQYF. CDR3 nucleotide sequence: TGTGCCAGCAGACTTTCATATGGTGGGCAGTACTTC.

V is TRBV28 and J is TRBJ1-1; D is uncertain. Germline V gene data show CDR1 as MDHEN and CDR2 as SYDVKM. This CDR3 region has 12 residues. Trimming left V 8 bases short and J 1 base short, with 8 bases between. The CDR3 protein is CASGGGNTEAFF. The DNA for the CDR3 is TGTGCCAGCGGAGGAGGGAACACTGAAGCTTTCTTT. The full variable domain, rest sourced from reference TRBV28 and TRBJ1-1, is DVKVTQSSRYLVKRTGEKVFLECVQDMDHENMFWYRQDPGLGLRLIYFSYDVKMKEKGDIPEGYSVSREKKERFSLILESASTNQTSMYLCASGGGNTEAFFGQGTRLTVV.

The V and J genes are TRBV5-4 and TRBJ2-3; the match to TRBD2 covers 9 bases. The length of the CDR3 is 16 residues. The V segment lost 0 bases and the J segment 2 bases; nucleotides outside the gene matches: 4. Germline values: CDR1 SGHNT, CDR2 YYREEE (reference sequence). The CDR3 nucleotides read TGTGCCAGCAGCTTGGCGGCGGGAGGGCTCACAGATACGCAGTATTTT. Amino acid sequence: CASSLAAGGLTDTQYF.

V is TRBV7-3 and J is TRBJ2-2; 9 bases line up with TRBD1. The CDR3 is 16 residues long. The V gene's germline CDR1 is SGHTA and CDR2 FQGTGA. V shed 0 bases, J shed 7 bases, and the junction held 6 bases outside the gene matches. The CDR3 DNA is TGTGCCAGCAGCTTAACACAGGGGGCGCTCGGCGGGGAGCTGTTTTTT. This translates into CASSLTQGALGGELFF.

DNA of the CDR3: TGTGCCAGCAGTCCCCGTTTGGGACAGGGAACGAACACTGAAGCTTTCTTT. Translation: CASSPRLGQGTNTEAFF. This sequence joins TRBV6-6 and TRBJ1-1, with 9 bases matching TRBD1. CDR1 MNHNY and CDR2 SVGAGI come from the germline V gene (reference sequence). V shed 5 bases and J 1 base; nucleotides not matched to a gene: 11. The CDR3 has 17 amino acids.

CDR3: CAISELDRAYGYTF. CDR3 bases: TGTGCCATCAGTGAGCTAGACAGGGCTTATGGCTACACCTTC. J is TRBJ1-2 and V is TRBV10-3; 7 nucleotides line up with TRBD1. CDR1 and CDR2 (germline): ENHRY, SYGVKD. The CDR3 contains 14 residues. The V gene end was trimmed by 2 bases and the J gene end by 5 bases; junction bases not matched to a gene: 5.

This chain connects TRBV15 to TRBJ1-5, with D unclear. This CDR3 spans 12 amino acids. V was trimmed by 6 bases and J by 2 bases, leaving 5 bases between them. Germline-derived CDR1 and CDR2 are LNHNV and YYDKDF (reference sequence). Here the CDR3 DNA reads TGTGCCACCAGTCTTGGCAATCAGCCCCAGCATTTT. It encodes CATSLGNQPQHF.

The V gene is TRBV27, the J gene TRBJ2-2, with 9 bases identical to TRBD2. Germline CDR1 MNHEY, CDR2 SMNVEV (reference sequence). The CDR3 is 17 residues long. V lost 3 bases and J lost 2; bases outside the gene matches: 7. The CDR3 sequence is CASSFKREAPNTGELFF. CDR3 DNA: TGTGCCAGCAGTTTCAAGCGGGAGGCGCCAAACACCGGGGAGCTGTTTTTT.

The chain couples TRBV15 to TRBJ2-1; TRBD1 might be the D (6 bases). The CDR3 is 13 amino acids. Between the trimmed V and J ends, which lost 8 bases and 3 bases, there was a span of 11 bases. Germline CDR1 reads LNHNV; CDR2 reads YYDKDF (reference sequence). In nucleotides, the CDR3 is TGTGCCACCCAGACAGGCGACTACAATGAGCAGTTCTTC. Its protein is CATQTGDYNEQFF. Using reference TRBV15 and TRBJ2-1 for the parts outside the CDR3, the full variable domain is DAMVIQNPRYQVTQFGKPVTLSCSQTLNHNVMYWYQQKSSQAPKLLFHYYDKDFNNEADTPDNFQSRRPNTSFCFLDIRSPGLGDTAMYLCATQTGDYNEQFFGPGTRLTVL.

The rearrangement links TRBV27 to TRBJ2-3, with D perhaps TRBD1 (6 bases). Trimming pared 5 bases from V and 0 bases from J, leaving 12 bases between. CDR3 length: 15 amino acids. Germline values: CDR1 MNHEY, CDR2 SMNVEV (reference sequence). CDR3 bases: TGTGCCAGCAGTCTCCAGGGGTCTAGCACAGATACGCAGTATTTT. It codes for CASSLQGSSTDTQYF.

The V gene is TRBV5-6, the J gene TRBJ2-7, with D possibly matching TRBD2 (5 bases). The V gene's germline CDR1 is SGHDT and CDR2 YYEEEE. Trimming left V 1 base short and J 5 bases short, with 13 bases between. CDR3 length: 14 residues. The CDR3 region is CASSLFTLAHEQYF. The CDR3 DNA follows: TGTGCCAGCAGCTTGTTTACCCTAGCCCACGAGCAGTACTTC.

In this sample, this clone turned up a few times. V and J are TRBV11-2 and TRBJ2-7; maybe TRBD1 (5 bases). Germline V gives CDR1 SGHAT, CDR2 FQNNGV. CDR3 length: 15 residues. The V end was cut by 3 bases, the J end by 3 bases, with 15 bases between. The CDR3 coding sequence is TGTGCCAGCAGCTTGCAGGGAAATGAGTTCTACGAGCAGTACTTC. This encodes CASSLQGNEFYEQYF.

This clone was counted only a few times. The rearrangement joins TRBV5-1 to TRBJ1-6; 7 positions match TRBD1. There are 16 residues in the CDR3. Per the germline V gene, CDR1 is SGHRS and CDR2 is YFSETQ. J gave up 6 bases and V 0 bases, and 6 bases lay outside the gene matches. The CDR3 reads CASSLGAGTANSPLHF. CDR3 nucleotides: TGCGCCAGCAGCTTGGGGGCCGGGACAGCTAATTCACCCCTCCACTTT.

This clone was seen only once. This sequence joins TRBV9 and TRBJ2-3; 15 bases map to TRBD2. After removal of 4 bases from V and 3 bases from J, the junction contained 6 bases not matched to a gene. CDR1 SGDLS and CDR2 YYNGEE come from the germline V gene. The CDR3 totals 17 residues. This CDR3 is CASSLGLAGGGTDTQYF. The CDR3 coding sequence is TGTGCCAGCAGCCTAGGACTAGCGGGAGGGGGGACAGATACGCAGTATTTT.

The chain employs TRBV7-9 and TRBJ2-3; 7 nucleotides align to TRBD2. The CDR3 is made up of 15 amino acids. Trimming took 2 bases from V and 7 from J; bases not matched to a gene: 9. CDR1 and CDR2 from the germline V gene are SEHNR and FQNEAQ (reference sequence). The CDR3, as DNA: TGTGCCAGCAGCTTATTATCCAGCGGGATTAATACGCAGTATTTT. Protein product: CASSLLSSGINTQYF. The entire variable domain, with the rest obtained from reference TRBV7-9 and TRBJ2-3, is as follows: DTGVSQNPRHKITKRGQNVTFRCDPISEHNRLYWYRQTLGQGPEFLTYFQNEAQLEKSRLLSDRFSAERPKGSFSTLEIQRTEQGDSAMYLCASSLLSSGINTQYFGPGTRLTVL.

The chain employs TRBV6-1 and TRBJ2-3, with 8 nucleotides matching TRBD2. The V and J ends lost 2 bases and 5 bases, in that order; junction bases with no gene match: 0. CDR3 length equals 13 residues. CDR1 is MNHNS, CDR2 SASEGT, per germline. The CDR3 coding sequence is TGTGCCAGCAGTGAACTAGCGGGAGATACGCAGTATTTT. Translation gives CASSELAGDTQYF.

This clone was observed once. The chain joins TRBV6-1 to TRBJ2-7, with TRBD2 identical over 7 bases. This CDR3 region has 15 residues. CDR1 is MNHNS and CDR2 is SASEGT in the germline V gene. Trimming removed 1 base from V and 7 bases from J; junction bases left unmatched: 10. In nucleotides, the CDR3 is TGTGCCAGCAGTGAAGGTGGCGCGGGAGCGGGGGAGCAGTACTTC. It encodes CASSEGGAGAGEQYF.